Each of the 32 T cell receptor beta chains below was sequenced from the same sample in a study of T cell repertoires in cytomegalovirus infection. TCRdb called the reads again in MiXCR, with one record for every CDR3 protein. This table has around 290,000 distinct CDR3 sequences, over 20% appearing once. What was sequenced was PBMCs. Source of these receptors: a human donor in good health (CMV status not recorded). Some clones in this sample may be carry-over from other donors' samples.

About this clonotype: A much larger clone is a single base away; this may be a read error. The chain recombines TRBV11-1 with TRBJ2-2; D is perhaps TRBD2 (6 bases). Per germline, CDR1 SGHAT and CDR2 FQDESV (reference sequence). Trimming removed 7 bases at V and 5 bases at J, with 14 bases between. This CDR3 contains 14 residues. The CDR3 coding sequence is TGTGCCAGCATCCAATGGCGGGGTACCGGGGAGCTGTTTTTT. This translates into CASIQWRGTGELFF.

This clonotype was found a few times. The genes are TRBV7-2 and TRBJ2-1; D ambiguous. Germline CDR1 reads SGHTA; CDR2 reads FQGNSA. This CDR3 has 12 amino acids. V was shortened by 5 bases and J by 5 bases, with 7 bases between the two germline ends. CDR3: CASSQSNNEQFF. The CDR3 DNA sequence: TGTGCCAGCAGCCAAAGCAACAATGAGCAGTTCTTC.

V gene TRBV6-2 or TRBV6-3 combines with J gene TRBJ2-7, with D possibly TRBD2 on 6 matching bases. The CDR3 sequence is 15 residues long. V was trimmed by 6 bases and J by 0 bases, leaving 15 bases between them. Germline loops: CDR1 MNHEY, CDR2 SVGEGT. The CDR3 loop reads CASRRIGGSSYEQYF. The CDR3, as DNA: TGTGCCAGCAGGAGGATTGGGGGGAGCTCCTACGAGCAGTACTTC.

This clonotype was seen a handful of times. V usage is TRBV19 and J usage is TRBJ1-1; 7 nucleotides match TRBD1. This CDR3 has 15 amino acids. The trim removed 6 bases at V and 2 bases at J, leaving 9 bases unmatched. Per the germline V gene, CDR1 is LNHDA and CDR2 is SQIVND (reference sequence). This CDR3 is CASSPLRDSNTEAFF. CDR3 DNA: TGTGCCAGTAGCCCGCTCCGGGACAGCAACACTGAAGCTTTCTTT.

The chain joins TRBV14 to TRBJ1-1; tentative D call: TRBD1 (5 bases). Germline assignment: CDR1 SGHDN and CDR2 FVKESK. The germline V and J ends were trimmed by 5 bases and 2 bases, with 12 bases remaining between them. The CDR3 sequence is 14 residues long. Here the CDR3 DNA reads TGTGCCAGCAGCTTCGGGGCCGCAAACACTGAAGCTTTCTTT. Its protein product is CASSFGAANTEAFF.

This clonotype was seen a few times. The chain combines TRBV12-3 or TRBV12-4 with TRBJ2-2; tentatively, D is TRBD2 (6 bases). CDR3 length equals 13 residues. V was shortened by 3 bases and J by 10 bases, with 12 bases between the two germline ends. CDR3 amino acids: CASSFFGGAELFF. In DNA form, the CDR3 reads TGTGCCAGCAGTTTTTTCGGGGGAGCGGAGCTGTTTTTT.

This clonotype came up a few times. This sequence joins TRBV7-9 and TRBJ1-1; no clear D gene. The CDR3 extends over 12 amino acids. CDR1 and CDR2 from the germline V gene are SEHNR and FQNEAQ (reference sequence). Trimming shortened V by 3 bases and J by 3 bases, and 5 bases separated the two germline ends. CDR3: CASSLVDTEAFF. The CDR3 coding sequence is TGTGCCAGCAGCTTGGTGGACACTGAAGCTTTCTTT.

This sequence joins TRBV6-2 or TRBV6-3 and TRBJ2-5, with TRBD1 matching 7 bases. This CDR3 has 14 amino acids. The J segment lost 3 bases and the V segment lost 1 base, leaving 2 bases of the junction unmatched. Germline V lookup: CDR1 MNHEY, CDR2 SVGEGT. Here the CDR3 DNA reads TGTGCCAGCAGTTACTTGGACAGGAAAGAGACCCAGTACTTC. Protein product: CASSYLDRKETQYF.

This clonotype was picked up many times. The CDR3 bases are TGTGCCAGCAGGACGGGACGGACACTTCGCAATCAGCCCCAGCATTTT. It is translated as CASRTGRTLRNQPQHF. The chain uses TRBV6-2 or TRBV6-3 and TRBJ1-5; possibly TRBD1 for D (5 bases). V lost 6 bases, J lost 2 bases, and 17 bases lay in between. CDR3 length: 16 amino acids. Looked up from germline, CDR1 is MNHEY and CDR2 is SVGEGT.

V usage is TRBV7-2 and J usage is TRBJ2-5, with D possibly being TRBD2 (6 bases). V lost 1 base and J lost 5, with 11 bases in between. Germline V gene lookup returns CDR1 SGHTA and CDR2 FQGNSA. The CDR3 has 14 amino acids. CDR3 nucleotides: TGTGCCAGCAGCTTAGGAGGGAGGAAGGAGACCCAGTACTTC. Its protein is CASSLGGRKETQYF.

This chain links TRBV28 with TRBJ2-7; the D call may be TRBD1 or TRBD2 (5 bases each). This CDR3 comprises 14 residues. The ends were cut back, 4 bases at V and 1 base at J, with 11 bases in the middle. CDR1 MDHEN and CDR2 SYDVKM come from the germline V gene. For the CDR3, the DNA is TGTGCCAGCAGTTGGGGGACGGAATCCTACGAGCAGTACTTC. This sequence encodes CASSWGTESYEQYF. Full variable domain (outside the CDR3, taken from reference TRBV28 and TRBJ2-7): DVKVTQSSRYLVKRTGEKVFLECVQDMDHENMFWYRQDPGLGLRLIYFSYDVKMKEKGDIPEGYSVSREKKERFSLILESASTNQTSMYLCASSWGTESYEQYFGPGTRLTVT.

The V and J genes are TRBV28 and TRBJ2-5, with D perhaps TRBD1 (5 bases). V was pared by 3 bases and J by 0 bases, with 11 bases between. The CDR3 covers 15 residues. Germline V CDR1 and CDR2: MDHEN, SYDVKM. The CDR3 sequence: CASSFRTRNQETQYF. The CDR3 DNA reads as TGTGCCAGCAGTTTTAGGACAAGAAACCAAGAGACCCAGTACTTC.

V is TRBV7-2 and J is TRBJ2-1, with 8 bases that match TRBD2. This CDR3 spans 14 amino acids. Unmatched junction bases numbered 5, after V lost 1 base and J lost 9 bases. Germline V gene lookup returns CDR1 SGHTA and CDR2 FQGNSA. CDR3 amino acids: CASSLGRGVGEQFF. The CDR3 nucleotides read TGTGCCAGCAGCTTAGGGCGGGGGGTAGGTGAGCAGTTCTTC.

There are a few counts of this clonotype. The CDR3 DNA reads as TGTGCCATCAGGGCCGGGACTAGCGGGGGTCAGAAGGGCGATGAGCAGTTCTTC. Protein sequence: CAIRAGTSGGQKGDEQFF. The V gene is TRBV10-3, the J gene TRBJ2-1, with TRBD2 identical over 14 bases. The V segment lost 6 bases and the J segment 8 bases; nucleotides outside the gene matches: 15. CDR1 and CDR2 (germline): ENHRY, SYGVKD. The CDR3 length is 18 residues.

This clonotype was counted at least ten times. This rearrangement joins TRBV11-2 to TRBJ1-2, with 8 bases fitting TRBD1. Trimming removed 4 bases from V and 2 bases from J; junction bases left unmatched: 3. Per the germline V gene, CDR1 is SGHAT and CDR2 is FQNNGV. CDR3 size: 14 residues. The CDR3 is CASSSNRGNYGYTF. Written as DNA, the CDR3 is TGTGCCAGCAGCTCCAACAGGGGGAACTATGGCTACACCTTC.

The rearrangement joins TRBV7-9 to TRBJ1-1, with D tentatively TRBD1 (5 bases). The germline V gene encodes CDR1 SEHNR and CDR2 FQNEAQ (reference sequence). V was cut by 7 bases and J by 5 bases, with 11 bases left in between. The CDR3 loop spans 12 amino acids. Written as DNA, the CDR3 is TGTGCCAGCAAACTCCAGGGTACTGAAGCTTTCTTT. Residues: CASKLQGTEAFF.

The chain couples TRBV6-2 or TRBV6-3 to TRBJ2-4, with D unclear. V lost 4 bases and J 0 bases, leaving 10 bases between the germline ends. CDR1 and CDR2 (germline): MNHEY, SVGEGT. CDR3 length: 15 residues. The CDR3 nucleotides are TGTGCCAGCAGTTCCCCATTTTTAGCCAAAAACATTCAGTACTTC. Encoded protein: CASSSPFLAKNIQYF.

Only a few counts were recorded for this clonotype. The genes are TRBV5-5 and TRBJ2-2; no clear D gene. The CDR3 runs 14 residues. CDR1 is SGHKS, CDR2 YYEKEE, per germline (reference sequence). Trimming cost V 4 bases and J 4 bases, with 11 bases left between them. The CDR3 sequence: CASSATASTGELFF. CDR3 nucleotides: TGTGCCAGCAGCGCGACGGCGAGCACCGGGGAGCTGTTTTTT. The full variable domain, with the rest looked up from reference TRBV5-5 and TRBJ2-2, is DAGVTQSPTHLIKTRGQQVTLRCSPISGHKSVSWYQQVLGQGPQFIFQYYEKEERGRGNFPDRFSARQFPNYSSELNVNALLLGDSALYLCASSATASTGELFFGEGSRLTVL.

This clonotype was seen only a few times. The chain joins TRBV19 to TRBJ1-4; unclear D gene. Per germline, CDR1 LNHDA and CDR2 SQIVND (reference sequence). The CDR3 has 16 residues. V was shortened by 1 base and J by 0 bases, with 9 bases between the two germline ends. CDR3 sequence (DNA): TGTGCCAGTAGTATAGTGCACGGTGCAACTAATGAAAAACTGTTTTTT. Translated, it gives CASSIVHGATNEKLFF.

V gene TRBV20-1 combines with J gene TRBJ2-7, with a possible D match to TRBD2 (6 bases). V was shortened by 3 bases and J by 2 bases, with 14 bases between the two germline ends. The CDR3 is made up of 14 amino acids. The germline V gene has CDR1 DFQATT and CDR2 SNEGSKA (reference sequence). CDR3 sequence: CSASMWGVAYEQYF. Written as DNA, the CDR3 is TGCAGTGCTAGTATGTGGGGGGTGGCCTACGAGCAGTACTTC.

The chain joins TRBV7-1 to TRBJ2-1; 8 positions agree with TRBD2. TRBV7-1 is noted as an ORF with a role that remains uncertain. Trimming cost V 5 bases and J 6 bases; bases outside gene matches: 9. The CDR3 contains 15 residues. The CDR3 nucleotides are TGTGCCAGCAGCCCCAGCAGCGGGAGTACCAATGAGCAGTTCTTC. Translating gives CASSPSSGSTNEQFF.

In regard to this clonotype: A read error may produce the germline difference seen at one junction end. CDR3 bases: TGTGCCAGCAGTATATGGGGGTTCGACAGTTTCTCTGGAAACACCATATATTTT. Translated: CASSIWGFDSFSGNTIYF. V gene TRBV28 combines with J gene TRBJ1-3; weak D call: TRBD1 (5 bases). Germline CDR1 and CDR2: MDHEN and SYDVKM. The CDR3 consists of 18 residues.

The CDR3 DNA reads as TGTGCCAGCACGCCCGGGACCAGGTCGTCGCAGTATTTT. It encodes CASTPGTRSSQYF. This chain connects TRBV5-6 to TRBJ2-3, with D perhaps given as TRBD1 or TRBD2 (5 bases each). From germline, CDR1 is SGHDT and CDR2 YYEEEE. The CDR3 sequence is 13 residues long. V was cut by 6 bases and J by 10 bases, with 18 bases left in between. Looking up the rest from reference TRBV5-6 and TRBJ2-3 gives the full variable domain: DAGVTQSPTHLIKTRGQQVTLRCSPKSGHDTVSWYQQALGQGPQFIFQYYEEEERQRGNFPDRFSGHQFPNYSSELNVNALLLGDSALYLCASTPGTRSSQYFGPGTRLTVL.

The sample holds a few counts of this clonotype. This chain links TRBV28 with TRBJ2-3; D ambiguous. V was cut by 7 bases and J by 6 bases, with 11 bases left in between. CDR3 length: 12 amino acids. Germline V gene data show CDR1 as MDHEN and CDR2 as SYDVKM. The CDR3 protein is CASNILADTQYF. Written as DNA, the CDR3 is TGTGCCAGCAACATCCTCGCCGATACGCAGTATTTT.

This clonotype was found a few times. V usage is TRBV7-9 and J usage is TRBJ2-5; tentative D call: TRBD1 (5 bases). Germline assignment: CDR1 SEHNR and CDR2 FQNEAQ (reference sequence). This CDR3 comprises 16 residues. Trimming shortened V by 4 bases and J by 5 bases, and 20 bases separated the two germline ends. For the CDR3, the DNA is TGTGCCAGCAGCTCGAGGCACAGGTCCGATGGGGAGACCCAGTACTTC. It translates to CASSSRHRSDGETQYF.

The V call is TRBV6-2 or TRBV6-3, the J call TRBJ1-5; 7 nucleotides align to TRBD1. Germline V gene data show CDR1 as MNHEY and CDR2 as SVGEGT. V shed 2 bases and J 0 bases; nucleotides not matched to a gene: 1. This CDR3 spans 15 amino acids. The CDR3 DNA reads as TGTGCCAGCAGTTACGGGGACAGTAGCAATCAGCCCCAGCATTTT. It specifies CASSYGDSSNQPQHF.

This clonotype was observed many times. The chain has TRBV7-2 and TRBJ2-1; 11 nucleotides match TRBD2. The CDR3 covers 17 residues. In germline, CDR1 is SGHTA, CDR2 FQGNSA. V lost 3 bases, J lost 4 bases, and 8 bases stayed unmatched. The CDR3 nucleotides are TGTGCCAGCAGCTTGACGATAGCGGGAGGGGCTTACAATGAGCAGTTCTTC. Amino acids: CASSLTIAGGAYNEQFF.

This clonotype was seen only a few times. The chain joins TRBV19 to TRBJ2-1; the D call may be TRBD1 or TRBD2 (5 bases each). V was shortened by 7 bases and J by 4 bases, with 20 bases between the two germline ends. The germline V gene encodes CDR1 LNHDA and CDR2 SQIVND (reference sequence). The CDR3 is 16 amino acids. CDR3 loop: CASTPPGTTTYNEQFF. CDR3 sequence (DNA): TGTGCCAGTACCCCCCCCGGGACCACTACTTACAATGAGCAGTTCTTC. The entire variable domain, with the rest obtained from reference TRBV19 and TRBJ2-1, is as follows: DGGITQSPKYLFRKEGQNVTLSCEQNLNHDAMYWYRQDPGQGLRLIYYSQIVNDFQKGDIAEGYSVSREKKESFPLTVTSAQKNPTAFYLCASTPPGTTTYNEQFFGPGTRLTVL.

This clonotype was seen only a few times. The genes are TRBV20-1 and TRBJ2-7, with D possibly being TRBD2 (5 bases). V was shortened by 0 bases and J by 3 bases, with 18 bases between the two germline ends. Germline CDR1 and CDR2: DFQATT and SNEGSKA (reference sequence). The CDR3 contains 16 residues. CDR3 sequence (DNA): TGCAGTGCTAGAGATCCACGGGGAGCACCTAGCTACGAGCAGTACTTC. Amino acids: CSARDPRGAPSYEQYF.

This clonotype has at least ten counts. The rearrangement uses TRBV7-2 and TRBJ1-2, with D hard to call. The CDR3 length is 12 residues. Germline V gives CDR1 SGHTA, CDR2 FQGNSA. V shed 1 base and J shed 7 bases, with 7 bases lying between them. The DNA of the CDR3 is TGTGCCAGCAGCTTAGAAGGTCCTGGCTACACCTTC. Residues: CASSLEGPGYTF.

The chain is built from TRBV19 and TRBJ2-2; 13 nucleotides line up with TRBD2. The trim removed 3 bases at V and 2 bases at J, leaving 6 bases unmatched. This CDR3 region has 18 residues. Germline V CDR1 and CDR2: LNHDA, SQIVND (reference sequence). The CDR3, as DNA: TGTGCCAGTAGTATCAAGGGACTAGCGGGACCAAACACCGGGGAGCTGTTTTTT. As protein: CASSIKGLAGPNTGELFF.

This clonotype was counted at least ten times. The genes are TRBV7-6 and TRBJ2-1, with D hard to call. Per germline, CDR1 SGHVS and CDR2 FNYEAQ. With 5 bases removed from V and 4 bases from J, the gap between germline ends came to 9 bases. The CDR3 consists of 13 residues. CDR3 amino acids: CASSITVYNEQFF. CDR3 DNA: TGTGCCAGCAGCATCACAGTTTACAATGAGCAGTTCTTC.